These T cell receptor beta chains were read from a single sample in a study of control samples from healthy donors and cancer patients. Only in-frame clones appear in the TCRdb table, and some are missing; sequencing was by immunoSEQ multiplex PCR. The sample has about 160,000 clones; roughly 95% are singletons. The sequenced sample was blood. These TCRs come from a woman aged 30 to 39 in good health. CDR3s include the opening cysteine and the closing phenylalanine or tryptophan. The order of the fields is D gene, clone size, V gene, J gene, CDR3 protein, CDR3 DNA. The D gene is left open where the match is weak. Size is omitted from some rows. Given values are once, few, many or a class for expanded clones.

-,-,TRBV5-1,TRBJ1-2,CASSLTGQNYGYTF,TGCGCCAGCAGCTTAACAGGCCAGAACTATGGCTACACCTTC
TRBD1,-,TRBV2,TRBJ1-2,CASSPGTGNYGYTF,TGTGCCAGCAGTCCAGGGACAGGGAACTATGGCTACACCTTC
TRBD1,-,TRBV29-1,TRBJ2-7,CSFRDRGSYEQYF,TGCAGCTTCCGGGACAGGGGTTCCTACGAGCAGTACTTC
TRBD2,-,TRBV3-1/TRBV3-2,TRBJ2-1,CASSPYLAGGPDNEQFF,TGTGCCAGCAGCCCTTACTTAGCGGGAGGGCCGGACAATGAGCAGTTCTTC
TRBD1,-,TRBV3-1/TRBV3-2,TRBJ1-5,CASSDRDSNQPQHF,TGTGCCAGCAGCGACAGGGATAGCAATCAGCCCCAGCATTTT
-,-,TRBV7-9,TRBJ2-2,CASSLRDGGELFF,TGTGCCAGCAGCTTACGTGACGGCGGGGAGCTGTTTTTT
-,once,TRBV4-1,TRBJ1-1,CASSQDSSGMNTEAFF,TGCGCCAGCAGCCAAGATTCTTCAGGGATGAACACTGAAGCTTTCTTT
-,-,TRBV19,TRBJ2-3,CASSRGPKNTQYF,TGTGCCAGTAGTAGGGGTCCTAAGAATACGCAGTATTTT
-,-,TRBV5-5,TRBJ1-5,CASSLSPHNNQPQHF,TGTGCCAGCAGCTTGTCCCCCCATAACAATCAGCCCCAGCATTTT
-,once,TRBV7-9,TRBJ1-2,CASSRDMFYGYTF,TGTGCCAGCAGCCGGGACATGTTCTATGGCTACACCTTC
-,-,TRBV24-1,TRBJ2-1,CATSDRRPNNEQFF,TGTGCCACCAGTGATCGCAGGCCCAACAATGAGCAGTTCTTC
TRBD1,-,TRBV27,TRBJ1-3,CASRLSGGAGNTIYF,TGTGCCAGCAGACTCTCAGGGGGGGCTGGAAACACCATATATTTT
TRBD2,-,TRBV18,TRBJ2-1,CASSPPASGRLNEQFF,TGTGCCAGCTCACCACCGGCTAGCGGGAGGCTCAATGAGCAGTTCTTC
-,-,TRBV30,TRBJ1-2,CAWSVGRGDGYTF,TGTGCCTGGAGTGTGGGTCGGGGAGATGGCTACACCTTC
-,-,TRBV7-2,TRBJ1-2,CASSLDRVNYGYTF,TGTGCCAGCAGCTTAGACAGGGTTAACTATGGCTACACCTTC
-,-,TRBV7-6,TRBJ2-5,CASSLGIGGAETQYF,TGTGCCAGCAGCTTAGGTATCGGGGGAGCTGAGACCCAGTACTTC